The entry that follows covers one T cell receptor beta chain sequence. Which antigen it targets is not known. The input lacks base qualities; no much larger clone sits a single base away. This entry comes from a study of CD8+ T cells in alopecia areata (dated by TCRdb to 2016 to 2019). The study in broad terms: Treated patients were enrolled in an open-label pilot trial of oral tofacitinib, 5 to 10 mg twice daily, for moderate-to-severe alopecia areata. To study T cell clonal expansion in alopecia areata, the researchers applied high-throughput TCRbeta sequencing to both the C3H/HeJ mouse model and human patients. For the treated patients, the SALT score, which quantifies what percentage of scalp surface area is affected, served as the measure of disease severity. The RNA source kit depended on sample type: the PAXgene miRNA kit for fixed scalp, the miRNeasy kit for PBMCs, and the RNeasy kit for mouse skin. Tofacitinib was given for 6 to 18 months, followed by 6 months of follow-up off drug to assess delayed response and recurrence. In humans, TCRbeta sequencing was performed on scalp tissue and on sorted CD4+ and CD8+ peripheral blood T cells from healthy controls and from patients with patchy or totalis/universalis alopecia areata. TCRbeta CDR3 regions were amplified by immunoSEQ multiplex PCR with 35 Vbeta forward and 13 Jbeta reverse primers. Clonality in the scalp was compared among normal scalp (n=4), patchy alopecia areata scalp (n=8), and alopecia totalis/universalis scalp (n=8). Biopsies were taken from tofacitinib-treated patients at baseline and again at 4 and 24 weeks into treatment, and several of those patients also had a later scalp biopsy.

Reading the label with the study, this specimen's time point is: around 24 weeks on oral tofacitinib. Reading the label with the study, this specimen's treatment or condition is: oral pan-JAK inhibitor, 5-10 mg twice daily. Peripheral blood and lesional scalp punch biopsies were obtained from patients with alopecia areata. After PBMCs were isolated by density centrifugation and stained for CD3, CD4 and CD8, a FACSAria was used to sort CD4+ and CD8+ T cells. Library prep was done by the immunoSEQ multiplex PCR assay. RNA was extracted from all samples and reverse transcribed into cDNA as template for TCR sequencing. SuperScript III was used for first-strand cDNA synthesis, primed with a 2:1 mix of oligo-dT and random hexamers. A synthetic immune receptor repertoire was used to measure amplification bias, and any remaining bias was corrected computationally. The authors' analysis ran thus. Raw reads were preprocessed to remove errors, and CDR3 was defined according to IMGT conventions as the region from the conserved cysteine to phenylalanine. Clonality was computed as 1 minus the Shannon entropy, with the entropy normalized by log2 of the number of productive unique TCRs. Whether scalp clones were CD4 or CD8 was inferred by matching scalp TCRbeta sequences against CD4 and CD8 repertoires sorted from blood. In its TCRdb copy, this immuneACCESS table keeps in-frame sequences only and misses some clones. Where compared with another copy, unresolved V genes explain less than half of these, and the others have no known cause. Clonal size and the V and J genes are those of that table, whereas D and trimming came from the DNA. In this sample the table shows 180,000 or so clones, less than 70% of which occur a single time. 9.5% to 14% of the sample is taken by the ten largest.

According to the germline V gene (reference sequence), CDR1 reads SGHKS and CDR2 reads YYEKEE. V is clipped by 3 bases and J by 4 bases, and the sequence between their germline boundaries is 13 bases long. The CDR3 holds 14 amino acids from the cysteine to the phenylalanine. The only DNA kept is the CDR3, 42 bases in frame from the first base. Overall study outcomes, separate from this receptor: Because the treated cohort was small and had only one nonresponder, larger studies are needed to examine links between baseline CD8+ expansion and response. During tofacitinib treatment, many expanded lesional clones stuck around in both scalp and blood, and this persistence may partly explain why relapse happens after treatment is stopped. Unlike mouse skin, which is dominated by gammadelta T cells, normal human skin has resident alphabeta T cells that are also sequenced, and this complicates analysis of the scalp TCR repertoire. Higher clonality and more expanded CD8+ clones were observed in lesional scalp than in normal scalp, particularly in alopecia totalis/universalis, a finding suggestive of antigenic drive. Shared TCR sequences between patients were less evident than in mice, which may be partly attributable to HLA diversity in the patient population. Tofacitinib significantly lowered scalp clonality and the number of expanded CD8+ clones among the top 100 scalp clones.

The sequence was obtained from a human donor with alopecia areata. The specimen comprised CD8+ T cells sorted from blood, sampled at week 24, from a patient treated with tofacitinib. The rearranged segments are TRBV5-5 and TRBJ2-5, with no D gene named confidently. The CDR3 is CASSSRVFGETQYF. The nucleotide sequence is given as TGTGCCAGCAGCTCCCGTGTGTTTGGAGAGACCCAGTACTTC.